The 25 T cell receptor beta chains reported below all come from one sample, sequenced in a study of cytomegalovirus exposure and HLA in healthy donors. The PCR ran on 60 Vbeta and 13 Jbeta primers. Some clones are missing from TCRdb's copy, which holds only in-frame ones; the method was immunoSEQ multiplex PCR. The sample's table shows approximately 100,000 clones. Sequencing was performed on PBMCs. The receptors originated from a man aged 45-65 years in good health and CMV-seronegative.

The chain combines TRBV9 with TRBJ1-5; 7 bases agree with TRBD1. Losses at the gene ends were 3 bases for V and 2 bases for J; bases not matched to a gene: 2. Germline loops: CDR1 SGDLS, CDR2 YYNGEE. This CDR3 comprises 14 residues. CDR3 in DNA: TGTGCCAGCAGCGCCGGACAGGGCAATCAGCCCCAGCATTTT. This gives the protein CASSAGQGNQPQHF.

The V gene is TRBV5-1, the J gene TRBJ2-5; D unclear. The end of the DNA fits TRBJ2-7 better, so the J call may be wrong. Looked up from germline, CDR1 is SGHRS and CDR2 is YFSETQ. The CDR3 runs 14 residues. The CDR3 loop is CASSLAGSSYEQYF. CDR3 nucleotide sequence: TGCGCCAGCAGCTTGGCCGGTAGCTCCTACGAGCAGTACTTC.

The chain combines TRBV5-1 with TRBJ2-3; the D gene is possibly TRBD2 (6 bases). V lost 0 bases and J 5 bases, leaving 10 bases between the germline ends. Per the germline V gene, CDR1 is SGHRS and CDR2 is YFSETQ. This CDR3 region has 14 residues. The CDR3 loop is CASSLGLDLDTQYF. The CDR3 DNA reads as TGCGCCAGCAGCTTGGGACTAGATTTAGATACGCAGTATTTT.

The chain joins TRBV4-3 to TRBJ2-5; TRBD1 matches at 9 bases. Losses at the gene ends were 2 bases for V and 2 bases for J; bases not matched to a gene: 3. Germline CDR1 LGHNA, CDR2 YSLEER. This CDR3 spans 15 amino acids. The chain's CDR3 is CASSQLGQGQETQYF. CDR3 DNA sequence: TGCGCCAGCAGCCAACTAGGACAGGGGCAAGAGACCCAGTACTTC.

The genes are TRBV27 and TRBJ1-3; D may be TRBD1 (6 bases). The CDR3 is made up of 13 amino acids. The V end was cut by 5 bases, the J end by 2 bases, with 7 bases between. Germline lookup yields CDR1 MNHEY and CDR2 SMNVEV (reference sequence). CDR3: CASSTGTGNTIYF. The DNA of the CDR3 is TGTGCCAGCAGTACAGGGACTGGAAACACCATATATTTT.

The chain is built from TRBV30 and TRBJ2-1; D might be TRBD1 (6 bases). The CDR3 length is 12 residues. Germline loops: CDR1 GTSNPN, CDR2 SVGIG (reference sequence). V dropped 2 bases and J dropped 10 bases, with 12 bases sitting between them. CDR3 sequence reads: CAWSYQGPEQFF. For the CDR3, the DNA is TGTGCCTGGAGTTATCAGGGGCCAGAGCAGTTCTTC.

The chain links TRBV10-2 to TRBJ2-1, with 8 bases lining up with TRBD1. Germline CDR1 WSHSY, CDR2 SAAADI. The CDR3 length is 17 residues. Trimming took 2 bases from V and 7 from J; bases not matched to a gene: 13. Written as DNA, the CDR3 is TGCGCCAGCAGTGAGGGTAACAGACAGGGGAACAGGAATGAGCAGTTCTTC. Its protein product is CASSEGNRQGNRNEQFF.

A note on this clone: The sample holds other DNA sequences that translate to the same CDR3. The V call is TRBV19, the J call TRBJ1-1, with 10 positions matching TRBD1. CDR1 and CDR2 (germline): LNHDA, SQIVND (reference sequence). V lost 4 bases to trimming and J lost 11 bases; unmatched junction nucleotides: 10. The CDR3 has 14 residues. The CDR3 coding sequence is TGTGCCAGTAGTAGCCTGACAGGGGGCGCCCCGGCTTTCTTT. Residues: CASSSLTGGAPAFF.

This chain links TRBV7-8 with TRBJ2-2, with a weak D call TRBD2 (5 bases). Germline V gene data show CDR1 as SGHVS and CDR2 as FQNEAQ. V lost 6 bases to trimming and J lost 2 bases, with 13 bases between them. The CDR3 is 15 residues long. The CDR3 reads CASSHSGSNTGELFF. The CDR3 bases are TGTGCCAGCAGTCATTCGGGATCTAACACCGGGGAGCTGTTTTTT.

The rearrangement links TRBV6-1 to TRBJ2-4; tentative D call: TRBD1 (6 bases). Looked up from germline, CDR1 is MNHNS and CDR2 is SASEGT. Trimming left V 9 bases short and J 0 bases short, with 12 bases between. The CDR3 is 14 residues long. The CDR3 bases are TGTGCCAGTGGACAGCAACTAGCCAAAAACATTCAGTACTTC. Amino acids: CASGQQLAKNIQYF.

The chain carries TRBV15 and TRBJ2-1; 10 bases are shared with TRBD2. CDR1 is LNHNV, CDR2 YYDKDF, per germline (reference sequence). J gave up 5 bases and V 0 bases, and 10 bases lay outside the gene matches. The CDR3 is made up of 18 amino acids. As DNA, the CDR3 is TGTGCCACCAGCAGAGAAAATACGGGCCTAGCGGGGGACAATGAGCAGTTCTTC. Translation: CATSRENTGLAGDNEQFF.

Here the CDR3 reads CSVVTNEKLFF. The DNA for the CDR3 is TGCAGTGTCGTAACTAATGAAAAACTGTTTTTT. V gene TRBV20-1 combines with J gene TRBJ1-4, with D unresolved. Germline V gene sequence: CDR1 DFQATT, CDR2 SNEGSKA (reference sequence). V lost 7 bases, J lost 1 base, and 4 bases lay in between. The CDR3 runs 11 residues.

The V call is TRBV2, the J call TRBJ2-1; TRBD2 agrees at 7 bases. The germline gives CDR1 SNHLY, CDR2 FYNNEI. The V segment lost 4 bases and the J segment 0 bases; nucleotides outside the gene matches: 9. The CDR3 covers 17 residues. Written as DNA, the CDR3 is TGTGCCAGCAGTGCCAAGACTAGCAGAAGCTCCTACAATGAGCAGTTCTTC. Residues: CASSAKTSRSSYNEQFF.

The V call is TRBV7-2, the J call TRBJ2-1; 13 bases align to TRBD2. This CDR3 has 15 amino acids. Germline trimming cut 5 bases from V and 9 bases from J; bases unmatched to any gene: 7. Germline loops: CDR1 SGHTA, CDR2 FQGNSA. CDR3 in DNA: TGTGCCAGCAGCCCGGGGGGGACTAGCGGGACTGAGCAGTTCTTC. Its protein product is CASSPGGTSGTEQFF. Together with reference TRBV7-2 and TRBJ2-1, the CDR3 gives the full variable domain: GAGVSQSPSNKVTEKGKDVELRCDPISGHTALYWYRQSLGQGLEFLIYFQGNSAPDKSGLPSDRFSAERTGGSVSTLTIQRTQQEDSAVYLCASSPGGTSGTEQFFGPGTRLTVL.

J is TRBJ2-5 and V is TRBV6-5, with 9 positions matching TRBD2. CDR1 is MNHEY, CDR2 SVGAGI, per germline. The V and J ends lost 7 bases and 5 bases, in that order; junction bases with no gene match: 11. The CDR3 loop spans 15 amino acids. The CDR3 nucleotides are TGTGCCAGCACCAAGGTGGCGGGAGGGGTGGAGACCCAGTACTTC. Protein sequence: CASTKVAGGVETQYF.

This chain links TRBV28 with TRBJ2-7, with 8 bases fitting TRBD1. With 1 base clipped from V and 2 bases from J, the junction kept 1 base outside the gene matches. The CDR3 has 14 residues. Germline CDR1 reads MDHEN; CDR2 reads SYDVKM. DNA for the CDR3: TGTGCCAGCAGTTTATCGGGACAGGCCTACGAGCAGTACTTC. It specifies CASSLSGQAYEQYF.

CDR3 bases: TGTGCCATCAGTGAGCGTACTTACGAGCAGTACTTC. It yields the protein CAISERTYEQYF. The J gene is TRBJ2-7, the V gene TRBV10-3; D unresolved. Trimming stripped 2 bases from V and 4 bases from J, with 6 bases between. The CDR3 length is 12 residues. CDR1 and CDR2 (germline): ENHRY, SYGVKD.

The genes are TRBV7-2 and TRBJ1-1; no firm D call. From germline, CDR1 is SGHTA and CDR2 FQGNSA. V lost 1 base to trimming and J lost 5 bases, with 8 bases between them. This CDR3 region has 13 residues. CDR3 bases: TGTGCCAGCAGCTTAGGGCCCCAGACTGAAGCTTTCTTT. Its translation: CASSLGPQTEAFF.

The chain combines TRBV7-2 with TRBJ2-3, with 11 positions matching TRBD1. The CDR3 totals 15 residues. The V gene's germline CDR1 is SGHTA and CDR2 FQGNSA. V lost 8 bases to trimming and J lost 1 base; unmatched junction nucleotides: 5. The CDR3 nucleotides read TGTGCCAGCCAAGGGACAGGGGGAGGCACAGATACGCAGTATTTT. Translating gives CASQGTGGGTDTQYF. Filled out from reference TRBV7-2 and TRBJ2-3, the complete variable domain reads GAGVSQSPSNKVTEKGKDVELRCDPISGHTALYWYRQSLGQGLEFLIYFQGNSAPDKSGLPSDRFSAERTGGSVSTLTIQRTQQEDSAVYLCASQGTGGGTDTQYFGPGTRLTVL.

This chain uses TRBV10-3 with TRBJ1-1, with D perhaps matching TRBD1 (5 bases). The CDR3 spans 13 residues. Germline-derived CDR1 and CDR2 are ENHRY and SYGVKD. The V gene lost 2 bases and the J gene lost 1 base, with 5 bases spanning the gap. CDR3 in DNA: TGTGCCATCAGTGAGGGGGCGAACACTGAAGCTTTCTTT. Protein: CAISEGANTEAFF.

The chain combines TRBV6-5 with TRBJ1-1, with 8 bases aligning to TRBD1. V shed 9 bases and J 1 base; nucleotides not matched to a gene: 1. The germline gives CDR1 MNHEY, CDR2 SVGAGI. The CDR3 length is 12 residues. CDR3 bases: TGTGCCAGTACAGGGGGGAACACTGAAGCTTTCTTT. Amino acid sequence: CASTGGNTEAFF.

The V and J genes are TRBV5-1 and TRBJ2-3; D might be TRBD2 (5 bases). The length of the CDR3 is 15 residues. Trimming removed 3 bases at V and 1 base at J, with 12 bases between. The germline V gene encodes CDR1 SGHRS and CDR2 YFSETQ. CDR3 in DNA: TGCGCCAGCAGCTCCCCGGGTAGCGGCACAGATACGCAGTATTTT. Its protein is CASSSPGSGTDTQYF.

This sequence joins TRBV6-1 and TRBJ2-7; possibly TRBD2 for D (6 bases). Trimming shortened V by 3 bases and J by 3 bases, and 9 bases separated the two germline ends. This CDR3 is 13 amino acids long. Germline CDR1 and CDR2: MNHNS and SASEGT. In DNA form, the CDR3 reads TGTGCCAGCAGTGACGGGAGTCACTACGAGCAGTACTTC. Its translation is CASSDGSHYEQYF.

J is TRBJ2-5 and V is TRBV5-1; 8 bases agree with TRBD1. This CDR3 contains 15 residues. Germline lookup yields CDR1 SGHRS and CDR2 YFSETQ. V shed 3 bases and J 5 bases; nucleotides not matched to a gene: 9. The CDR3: CASSYTQGVEETQYF. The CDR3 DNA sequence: TGCGCCAGCAGCTACACACAGGGGGTGGAGGAGACCCAGTACTTC.

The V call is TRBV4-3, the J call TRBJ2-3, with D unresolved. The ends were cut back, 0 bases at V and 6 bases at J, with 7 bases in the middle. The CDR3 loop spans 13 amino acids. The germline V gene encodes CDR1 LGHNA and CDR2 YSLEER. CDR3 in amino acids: CASSQDFPDTQYF. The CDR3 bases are TGCGCCAGCAGCCAAGATTTCCCGGATACGCAGTATTTT.